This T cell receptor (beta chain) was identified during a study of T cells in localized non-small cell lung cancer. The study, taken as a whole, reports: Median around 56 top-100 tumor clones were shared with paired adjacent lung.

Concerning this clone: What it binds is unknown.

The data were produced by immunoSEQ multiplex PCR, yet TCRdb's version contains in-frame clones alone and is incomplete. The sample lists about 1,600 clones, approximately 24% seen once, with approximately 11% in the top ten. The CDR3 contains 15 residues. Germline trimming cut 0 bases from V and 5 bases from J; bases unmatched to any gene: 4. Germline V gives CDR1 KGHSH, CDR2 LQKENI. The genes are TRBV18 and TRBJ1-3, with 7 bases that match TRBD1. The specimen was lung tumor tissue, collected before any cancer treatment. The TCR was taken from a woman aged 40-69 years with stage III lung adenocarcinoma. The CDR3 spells CASSPPGGPRNTIYF. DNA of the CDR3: TGTGCCAGCTCACCACCAGGGGGCCCGAGAAACACCATATATTTT. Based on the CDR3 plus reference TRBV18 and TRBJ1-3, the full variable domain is NAGVMQNPRHLVRRRGQEARLRCSPMKGHSHVYWYRQLPEEGLKFMVYLQKENIIDESGMPKERFSAEFPKEGPSILRIQQVVRGDSAAYFCASSPPGGPRNTIYFGEGSWLTVV.